The entry below describes one T cell receptor (beta chain). Its recognized antigen is unknown. No much larger clonotype is one base removed from it; base qualities were not supplied. Inclusion was restricted to participants for whom at least one PBMC sample before ART initiation and at least two post-ART samples were available. Treatment was received in the United States of America by all participants with HIV. Before DNA extraction, cryopreserved samples containing about 0.9-11 million PBMC were thawed and washed. At the time of the earliest PBMC sample, participants with HIV were aged between about 20 and 55 years. PBMC samples were contributed by each participant from 1-4 timepoints before ART initiation and 2-8 timepoints after ART initiation, with a median of 7 samples. For every participant, serial HIV viral load, CD4+ T-cell count, ART history and demographic data were obtained. Using a Qiagen kit on a QIAcube, genomic DNA was extracted from unsorted PBMC, with samples processed in batches of 12.

The data derive from a study of long-term antiretroviral therapy in people with HIV (dated 2022 in TCRdb). Study-level background: Collection of the earliest samples took place about a decade ahead of the 2015 WHO recommendation for immediate ART, at a time when ART was typically delayed until CD4 counts fell. A retrospective serial study tested whether changes in peripheral blood TRB repertoire composition and diversity were associated with ART initiation and durable HIV suppression. From a few dozen adults with confirmed HIV infection, the cohort provided over 150 cryopreserved PBMC samples, gathered serially across a mean of approximately six years (range 1-12). Among the 25 to 30 participants with HIV, around ten were female. No cross-contamination during QIAcube processing turned up in test extractions that ran a monoclonal T-cell line alongside 30 to 40 polyclonal samples.

Sequencing of the TRB variable region was done with the immunoSEQ hsTCRB v3.0 assay at survey level resolution. The targeted TRB sequencing depth was roughly 35,000-50,000 T-cell genomes per sample. Pooled TRB libraries were sequenced on an Illumina MiSeq with a v3 150-cycle kit. The original pipeline was this. Repertoire analysis was performed in R inside a reproducible Nextflow workflow that covered QC, data transformation and analysis. LymphoSeq2, an R package for AIRR-Seq data exploration, was used to implement custom analyses. After excluding a few samples that yielded fewer than 5000 total TRB sequences, 188 HIV repertoires remained for analysis. Among the 180 to 200 retained HIV repertoires, 55 to 60 were collected before ART initiation and 120 to 130 after ART initiation. Each repertoire was downsampled to 5000 TRB nucleotide sequences, and summary statistics were averaged across 100 downsampling iterations. The analysis kept only TRB sequences whose CDR3 regions were at least seven amino acids long. A Shannon entropy-derived clonality score and the Gini coefficient were used to measure diversity. In the repertoire networks, any two of the top 5000 CDR3 amino acid sequences were linked whenever the two sequences differed by an edit distance of one. Antigen specificity groups and MHC restriction were predicted for TRB CDR3 amino acid sequences with GLIPH2. CDR3 amino acid sequences were matched against VDJdb and McPAS-TCR to flag known CMV, EBV, HIV or tissue antigen associations. Pre-ART, post-ART and control groups were compared with Wilcoxon signed-rank tests and Holm-Bonferroni correction. TCRdb carries this immuneACCESS record with in-frame sequences only. Its versions omit some clonotypes, under half of them owing to an unresolved V gene in the studies checked, with the rest unexplained. V and J calls and clone size are copied from that table; D and trimming were computed from the DNA. Counted in this sample were tens of thousands of clones; under 90% of them appeared once. Roughly 18% of the sample goes to the ten largest clones.

The CDR3, cysteine through phenylalanine, is 14 amino acids long. Only the CDR3 region is kept as DNA, spanning 42 bases read in frame from base 1. The V end loses 7 bases and the J end loses 7 bases, and a stretch of 16 bases separates them. CDR1 and CDR2 are drawn from the germline V gene: MNHNS, SASEGT. Overall study results and their limits: The repertoire was dominated across all time points by expanded TRB clones identified before ART initiation, although this dominance was seen to fluctuate and to decrease in many PLHIV after ART. The samples span the years 2004 to 2017, and the ART regimens used may be less effective than current regimens. CDR3 length ranges in HIV repertoires were narrower than in controls, and network structure suggested an antigen-experienced repertoire with only a slight naive shift after ART. Limited PBMC availability meant only the TCR beta chain was sequenced, without alpha chain pairing. Starting ART was linked to a significant rise in TRB diversity, yet even after long-term ART the diversity remained significantly lower than in transplant donor controls. Because pre-ART samples had limited cell numbers, profiling was done on unsorted PBMC rather than on sorted CD4+ and CD8+ T cells. Inferences about post-ART repertoire changes are limited because no data were available on ART adherence, viral resistance or therapy changes.

The starting material was unsorted PBMCs, obtained 0.5 years before starting antiretroviral therapy. The rearrangement combines TRBV6-1 with TRBJ2-2; perhaps TRBD1 is the D gene, with 5 bases matching. The sequence came from a man aged 40-55 years with HIV. The CDR3 sequence is CASTKNQGYGELFF. The nucleotide sequence reads as follows: TGTGCCAGCACAAAAAACCAGGGTTACGGGGAGCTGTTTTTT.